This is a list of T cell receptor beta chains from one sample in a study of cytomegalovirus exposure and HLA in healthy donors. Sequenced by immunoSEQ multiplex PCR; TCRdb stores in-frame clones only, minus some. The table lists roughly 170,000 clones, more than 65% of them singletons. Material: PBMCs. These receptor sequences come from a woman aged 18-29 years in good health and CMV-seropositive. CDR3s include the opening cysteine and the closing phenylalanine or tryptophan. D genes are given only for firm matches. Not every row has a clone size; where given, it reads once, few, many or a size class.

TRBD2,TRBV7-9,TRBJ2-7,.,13,CASSSGGADEQYF,TGTGCCAGCAGCTCCGGGGGGGCCGACGAGCAGTACTTC
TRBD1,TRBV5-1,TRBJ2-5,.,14,CASREQGMQETQYF,TGCGCCAGCCGGGAACAGGGGATGCAAGAGACCCAGTACTTC
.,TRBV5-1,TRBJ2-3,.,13,CASSFYATDTQYF,TGCGCCAGCAGCTTCTATGCCACAGATACGCAGTATTTT
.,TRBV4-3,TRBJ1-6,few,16,CASSHLRMTGGYPLHF,TGCGCCAGCAGCCATCTACGCATGACAGGTGGATACCCCCTCCACTTT
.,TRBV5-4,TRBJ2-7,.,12,CASSLAPNEQYF,TGTGCCAGCAGCTTGGCCCCAAACGAGCAGTACTTC
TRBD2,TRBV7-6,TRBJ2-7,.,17,CASSPAGTSGGAGEQYF,TGTGCCAGCAGCCCGGCCGGGACTAGCGGGGGGGCGGGTGAGCAGTACTTC
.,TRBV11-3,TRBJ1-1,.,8,CASLEAFF,TGTGCCAGCCTTGAAGCTTTCTTT
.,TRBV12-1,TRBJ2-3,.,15,CASSFPGTGADTQYF,TGTGCCAGCAGCTTCCCTGGGACAGGGGCAGATACGCAGTATTTT
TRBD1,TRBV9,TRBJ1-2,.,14,CASSEQGAQYGYTF,TGTGCCAGCAGCGAACAGGGGGCGCAGTATGGCTACACCTTC
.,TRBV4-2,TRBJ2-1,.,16,CASSQESGDGGNEQFF,TGTGCCAGCAGCCAAGAGTCCGGGGACGGGGGCAATGAGCAGTTCTTC
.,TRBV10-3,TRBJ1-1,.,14,CAIRRDLNTEEAFF,TGTGCCATCAGGCGGGACCTCAACACCGAGGAAGCTTTCTTT
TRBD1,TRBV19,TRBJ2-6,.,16,CASSIETGAGANVLTF,TGTGCCAGTAGTATAGAAACAGGGGCAGGGGCCAACGTCCTGACTTTC
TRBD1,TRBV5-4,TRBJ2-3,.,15,CASSLETGLGNTQYF,TGTGCCAGCAGCTTGGAGACAGGGCTCGGGAATACGCAGTATTTT
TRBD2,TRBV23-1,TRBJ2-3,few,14,CASGTSALTDTQYF,TGCGCCAGCGGAACTAGCGCACTCACAGATACGCAGTATTTT
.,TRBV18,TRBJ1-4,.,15,CASSPPTVASEKLFF,TGTGCCAGCTCACCACCGACAGTGGCGAGTGAAAAACTGTTTTTT
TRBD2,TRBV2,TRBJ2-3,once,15,CASSSSRGGPDTQYF,TGTGCCAGCAGTTCCTCGCGGGGGGGCCCAGATACGCAGTATTTT
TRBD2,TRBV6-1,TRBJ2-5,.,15,CASSLGGAIFETQYF,TGTGCCAGCAGCCTCGGGGGGGCTATTTTTGAGACCCAGTACTTC
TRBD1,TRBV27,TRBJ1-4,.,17,CASSLGGQGGTNEKLFF,TGTGCCAGCAGTTTAGGAGGACAGGGTGGAACTAATGAAAAACTGTTTTTT
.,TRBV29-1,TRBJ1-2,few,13,CSVPLAGGGGYTF,TGCAGCGTCCCCCTAGCCGGCGGTGGGGGCTACACCTTC
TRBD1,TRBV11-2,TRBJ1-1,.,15,CASSHSGQGLTEAFF,TGTGCCAGCAGCCATTCGGGACAGGGTTTGACTGAAGCTTTCTTT
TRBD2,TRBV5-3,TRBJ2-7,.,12,CARSQRGSEQYF,TGTGCCAGAAGCCAGCGGGGTAGCGAGCAGTACTTC
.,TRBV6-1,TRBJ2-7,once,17,CASSEFHIEGSSYEQYF,TGTGCCAGCAGTGAATTCCATATCGAGGGTAGCTCCTACGAGCAGTACTTC
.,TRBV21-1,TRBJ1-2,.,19,CASSKESETGGESNYGYTF,TGTGCCAGCAGCAAAGAGTCCGAGACAGGGGGGGAATCTAACTATGGCTACACCTTC
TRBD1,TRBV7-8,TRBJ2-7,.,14,CASSVPGGTYEQYF,TGTGCCAGCAGCGTTCCAGGGGGCACGTACGAGCAGTACTTC
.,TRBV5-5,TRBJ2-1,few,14,CASSPGDLANEQFF,TGTGCCAGCAGCCCAGGGGACCTAGCCAATGAGCAGTTCTTC
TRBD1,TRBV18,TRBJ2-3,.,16,CASSPPAGGITDTQYF,TGTGCCAGCTCACCACCGGCAGGGGGCATCACAGATACGCAGTATTTT
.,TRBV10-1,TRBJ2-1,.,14,CASSGSSSVGEQFF,TGCGCCAGCAGTGGATCTAGCTCGGTCGGTGAGCAGTTCTTC
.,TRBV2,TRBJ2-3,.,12,CASSDGTDTQYF,TGTGCCAGCAGTGACGGGACAGATACGCAGTATTTT
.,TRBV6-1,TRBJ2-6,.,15,CASSEEGAGANVLTF,TGTGCCAGCAGTGAAGAAGGGGCTGGGGCCAACGTCCTGACTTTC
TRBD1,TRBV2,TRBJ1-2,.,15,CASQRTGGREYGYTF,TGTGCCAGTCAACGGACAGGGGGAAGGGAGTATGGCTACACCTTC
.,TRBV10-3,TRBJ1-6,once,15,CAIKDKGPYNSPLHF,TGTGCCATCAAGGACAAGGGGCCCTATAATTCACCCCTCCACTTT
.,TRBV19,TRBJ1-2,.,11,CASGLTYGYTF,TGTGCCAGTGGGCTTACCTATGGCTACACCTTC
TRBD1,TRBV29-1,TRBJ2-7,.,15,CSVEDGQGALSEQYF,TGCAGCGTTGAAGATGGCCAGGGGGCTTTGAGCGAGCAGTACTTC
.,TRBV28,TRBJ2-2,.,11,CAGGATGELFF,TGTGCCGGGGGGGCAACCGGGGAGCTGTTTTTT